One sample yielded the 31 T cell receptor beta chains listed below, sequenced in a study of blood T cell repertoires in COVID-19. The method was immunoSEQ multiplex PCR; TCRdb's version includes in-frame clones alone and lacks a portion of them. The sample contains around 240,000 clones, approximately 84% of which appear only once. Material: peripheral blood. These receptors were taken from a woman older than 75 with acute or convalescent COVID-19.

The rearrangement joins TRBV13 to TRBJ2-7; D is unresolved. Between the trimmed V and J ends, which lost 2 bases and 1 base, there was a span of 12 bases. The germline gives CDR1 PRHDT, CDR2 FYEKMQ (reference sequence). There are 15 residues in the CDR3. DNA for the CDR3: TGTGCCAGCAGCTTAAATCCCGCGGTATCCTACGAGCAGTACTTC. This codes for CASSLNPAVSYEQYF.

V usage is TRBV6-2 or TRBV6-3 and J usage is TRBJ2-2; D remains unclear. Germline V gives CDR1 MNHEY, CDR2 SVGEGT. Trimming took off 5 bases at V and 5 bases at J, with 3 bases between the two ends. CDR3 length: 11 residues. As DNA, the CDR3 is TGTGCCAGCAGTCTAACCGGGGAGCTGTTTTTT. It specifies CASSLTGELFF.

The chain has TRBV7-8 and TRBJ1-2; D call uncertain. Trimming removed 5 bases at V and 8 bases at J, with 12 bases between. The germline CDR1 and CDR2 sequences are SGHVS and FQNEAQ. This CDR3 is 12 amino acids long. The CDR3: CASSPYRGGYTF. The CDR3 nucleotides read TGTGCCAGCAGCCCCTACAGAGGGGGCTACACCTTC.

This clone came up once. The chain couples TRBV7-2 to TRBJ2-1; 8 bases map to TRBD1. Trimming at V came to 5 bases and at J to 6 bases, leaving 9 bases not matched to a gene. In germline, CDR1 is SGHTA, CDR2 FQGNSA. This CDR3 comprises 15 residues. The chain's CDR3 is CASSEGQVYGNEQFF. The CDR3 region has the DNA TGTGCCAGCAGCGAGGGACAGGTATATGGCAATGAGCAGTTCTTC. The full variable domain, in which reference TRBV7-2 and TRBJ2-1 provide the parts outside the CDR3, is GAGVSQSPSNKVTEKGKDVELRCDPISGHTALYWYRQSLGQGLEFLIYFQGNSAPDKSGLPSDRFSAERTGGSVSTLTIQRTQQEDSAVYLCASSEGQVYGNEQFFGPGTRLTVL.

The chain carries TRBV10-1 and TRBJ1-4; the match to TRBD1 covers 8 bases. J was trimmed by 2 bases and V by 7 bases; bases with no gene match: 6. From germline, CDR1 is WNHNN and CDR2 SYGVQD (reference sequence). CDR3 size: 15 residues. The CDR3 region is CASIRDRNTNEKLFF. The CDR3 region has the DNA TGCGCCAGCATCCGGGACAGGAACACTAATGAAAAACTGTTTTTT.

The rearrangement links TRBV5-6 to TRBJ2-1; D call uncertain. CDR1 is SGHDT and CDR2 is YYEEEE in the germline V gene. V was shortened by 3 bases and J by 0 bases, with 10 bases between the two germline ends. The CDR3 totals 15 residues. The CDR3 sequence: CASSSFPSSYNEQFF. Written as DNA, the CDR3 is TGTGCCAGCAGCTCCTTTCCCAGCTCCTACAATGAGCAGTTCTTC.

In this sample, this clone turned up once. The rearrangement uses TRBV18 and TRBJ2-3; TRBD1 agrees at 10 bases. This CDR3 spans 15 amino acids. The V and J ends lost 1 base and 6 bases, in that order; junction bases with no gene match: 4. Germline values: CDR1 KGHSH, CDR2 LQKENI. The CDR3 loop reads CASSPRQGAVDTQYF. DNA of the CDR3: TGTGCCAGCTCACCACGACAGGGGGCTGTGGATACGCAGTATTTT.

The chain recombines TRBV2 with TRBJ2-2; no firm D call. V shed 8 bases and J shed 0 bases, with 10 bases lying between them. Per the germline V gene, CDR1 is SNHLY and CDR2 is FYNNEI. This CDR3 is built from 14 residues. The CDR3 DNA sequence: TGTGCCAGCCGCAGGCAACCGAACACCGGGGAGCTGTTTTTT. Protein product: CASRRQPNTGELFF.

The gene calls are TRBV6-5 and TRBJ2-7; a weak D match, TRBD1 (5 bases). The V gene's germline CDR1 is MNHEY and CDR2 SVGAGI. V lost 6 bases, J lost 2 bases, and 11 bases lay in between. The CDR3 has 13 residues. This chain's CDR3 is CASRPVGAYEQYF. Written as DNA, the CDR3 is TGTGCCAGCAGACCAGTAGGGGCCTACGAGCAGTACTTC.

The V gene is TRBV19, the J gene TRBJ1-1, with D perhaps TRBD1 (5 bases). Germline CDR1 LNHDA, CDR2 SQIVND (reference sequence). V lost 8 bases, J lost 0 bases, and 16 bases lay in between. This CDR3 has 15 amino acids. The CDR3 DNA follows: TGTGCCAGTTCTTCCCGGGACTTCATGAACACTGAAGCTTTCTTT. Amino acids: CASSSRDFMNTEAFF.

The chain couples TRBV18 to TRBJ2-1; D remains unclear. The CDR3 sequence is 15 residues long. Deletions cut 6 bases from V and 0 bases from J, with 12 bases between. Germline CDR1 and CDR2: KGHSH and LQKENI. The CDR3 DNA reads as TGTGCCAGCTCCCAGCGTGTGAGCTCCTACAATGAGCAGTTCTTC. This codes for CASSQRVSSYNEQFF. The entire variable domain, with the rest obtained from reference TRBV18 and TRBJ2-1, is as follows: NAGVMQNPRHLVRRRGQEARLRCSPMKGHSHVYWYRQLPEEGLKFMVYLQKENIIDESGMPKERFSAEFPKEGPSILRIQQVVRGDSAAYFCASSQRVSSYNEQFFGPGTRLTVL.

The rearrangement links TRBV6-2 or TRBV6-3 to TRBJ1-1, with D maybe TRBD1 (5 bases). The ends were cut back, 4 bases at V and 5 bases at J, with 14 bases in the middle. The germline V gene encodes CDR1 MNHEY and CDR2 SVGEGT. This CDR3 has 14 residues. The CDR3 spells CASSFQGSITEAFF. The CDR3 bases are TGTGCCAGCAGTTTTCAGGGATCGATTACTGAAGCTTTCTTT.

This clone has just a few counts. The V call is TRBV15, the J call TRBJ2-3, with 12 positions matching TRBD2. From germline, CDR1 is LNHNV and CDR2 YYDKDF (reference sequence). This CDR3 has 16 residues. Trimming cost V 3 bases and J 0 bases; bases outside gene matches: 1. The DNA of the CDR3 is TGTGCCACCAGCAGCGGGACTAGCGGGAGCACAGATACGCAGTATTTT. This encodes CATSSGTSGSTDTQYF.

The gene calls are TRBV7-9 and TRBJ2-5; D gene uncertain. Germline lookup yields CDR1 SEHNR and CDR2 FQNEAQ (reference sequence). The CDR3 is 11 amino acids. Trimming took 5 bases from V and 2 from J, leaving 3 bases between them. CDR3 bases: TGTGCCAGCAGCCAACAAGAGACCCAGTACTTC. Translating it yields CASSQQETQYF.

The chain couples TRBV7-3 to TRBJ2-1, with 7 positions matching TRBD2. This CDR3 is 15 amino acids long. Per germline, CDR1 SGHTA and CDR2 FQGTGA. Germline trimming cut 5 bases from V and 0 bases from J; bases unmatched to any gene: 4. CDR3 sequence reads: CASSLLASSYNEQFF. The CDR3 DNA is TGTGCCAGCAGCCTACTAGCGAGCTCCTACAATGAGCAGTTCTTC.

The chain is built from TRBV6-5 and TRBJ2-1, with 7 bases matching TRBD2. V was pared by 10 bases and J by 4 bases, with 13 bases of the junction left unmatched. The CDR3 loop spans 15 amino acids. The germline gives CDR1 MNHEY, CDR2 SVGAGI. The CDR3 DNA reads TGTGCCACGGCCAGGGAGCGGGGAAATTACAATGAGCAGTTCTTC. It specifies CATARERGNYNEQFF.

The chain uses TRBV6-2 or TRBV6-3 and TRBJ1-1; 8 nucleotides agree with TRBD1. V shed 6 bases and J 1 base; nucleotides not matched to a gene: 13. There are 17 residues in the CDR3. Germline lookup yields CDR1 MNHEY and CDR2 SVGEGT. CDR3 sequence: CASSPRQGTQRNTEAFF. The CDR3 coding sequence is TGTGCCAGCAGCCCTAGACAGGGGACACAACGGAACACTGAAGCTTTCTTT.

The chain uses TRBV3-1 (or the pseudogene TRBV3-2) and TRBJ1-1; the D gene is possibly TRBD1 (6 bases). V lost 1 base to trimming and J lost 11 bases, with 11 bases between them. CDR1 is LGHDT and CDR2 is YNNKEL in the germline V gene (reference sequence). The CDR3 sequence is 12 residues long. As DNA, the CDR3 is TGTGCCAGCAGCCAAGTAGGGACAAAGGCTTTCTTT. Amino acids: CASSQVGTKAFF.

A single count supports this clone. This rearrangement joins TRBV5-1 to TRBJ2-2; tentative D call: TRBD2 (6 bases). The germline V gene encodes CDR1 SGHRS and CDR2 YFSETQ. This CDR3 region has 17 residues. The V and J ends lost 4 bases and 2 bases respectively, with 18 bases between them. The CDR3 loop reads CASSLPSGRDNTGELFF. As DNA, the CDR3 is TGCGCCAGCAGCCTGCCATCGGGGCGGGATAACACCGGGGAGCTGTTTTTT.

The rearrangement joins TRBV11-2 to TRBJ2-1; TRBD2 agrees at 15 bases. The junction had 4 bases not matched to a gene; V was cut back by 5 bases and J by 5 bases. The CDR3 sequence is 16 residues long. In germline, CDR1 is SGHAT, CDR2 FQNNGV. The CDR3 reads CASSQGLAGGNNEQFF. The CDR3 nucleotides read TGTGCCAGCAGCCAGGGACTAGCGGGGGGAAACAATGAGCAGTTCTTC.

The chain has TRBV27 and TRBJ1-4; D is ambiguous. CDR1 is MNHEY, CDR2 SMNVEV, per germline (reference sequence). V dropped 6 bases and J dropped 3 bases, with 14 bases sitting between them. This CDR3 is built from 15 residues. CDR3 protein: CASSPELRANEKLFF. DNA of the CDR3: TGTGCCAGCAGCCCGGAGTTGAGAGCTAATGAAAAACTGTTTTTT.

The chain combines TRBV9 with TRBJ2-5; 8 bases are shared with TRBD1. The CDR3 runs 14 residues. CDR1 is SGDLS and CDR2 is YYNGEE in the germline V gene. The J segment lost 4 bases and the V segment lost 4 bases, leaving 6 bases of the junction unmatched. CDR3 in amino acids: CASSSDREVETQYF. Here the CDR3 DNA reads TGTGCCAGCAGCTCGGACAGGGAGGTAGAGACCCAGTACTTC.

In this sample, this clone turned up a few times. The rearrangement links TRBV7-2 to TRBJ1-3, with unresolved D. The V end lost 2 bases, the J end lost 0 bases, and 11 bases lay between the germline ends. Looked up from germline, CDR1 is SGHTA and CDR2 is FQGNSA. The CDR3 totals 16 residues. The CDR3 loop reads CASSLHSSGSGNTIYF. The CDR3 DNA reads TGTGCCAGCAGCTTACATTCTTCAGGCTCTGGAAACACCATATATTTT.

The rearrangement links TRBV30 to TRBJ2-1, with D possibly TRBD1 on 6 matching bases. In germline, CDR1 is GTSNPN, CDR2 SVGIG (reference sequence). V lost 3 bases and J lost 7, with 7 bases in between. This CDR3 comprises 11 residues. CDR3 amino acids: CAWSRGNEQFF. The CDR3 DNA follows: TGTGCCTGGAGCAGGGGAAATGAGCAGTTCTTC.

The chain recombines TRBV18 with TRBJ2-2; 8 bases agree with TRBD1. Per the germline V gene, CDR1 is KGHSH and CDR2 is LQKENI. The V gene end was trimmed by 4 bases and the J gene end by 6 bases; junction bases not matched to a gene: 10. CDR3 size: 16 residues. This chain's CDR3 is CASSLRTGLYAGELFF. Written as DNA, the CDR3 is TGTGCCAGCTCACTTCGGACAGGGTTGTATGCCGGGGAGCTGTTTTTT.

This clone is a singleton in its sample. The CDR3 is CASSSLAMNTEAFF. As DNA, the CDR3 is TGTGCCAGCAGCTCCCTCGCGATGAACACTGAAGCTTTCTTT. The V and J genes are TRBV7-8 and TRBJ1-1; no definite D call. The V end was cut by 4 bases, the J end by 0 bases, with 9 bases between. CDR1 SGHVS and CDR2 FQNEAQ come from the germline V gene. The CDR3 has 14 amino acids.

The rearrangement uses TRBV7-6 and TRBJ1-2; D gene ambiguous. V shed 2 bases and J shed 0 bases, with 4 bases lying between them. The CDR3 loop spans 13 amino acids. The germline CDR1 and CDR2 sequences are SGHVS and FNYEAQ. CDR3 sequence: CASSLQTNYGYTF. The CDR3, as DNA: TGTGCCAGCAGCTTACAGACTAACTATGGCTACACCTTC.

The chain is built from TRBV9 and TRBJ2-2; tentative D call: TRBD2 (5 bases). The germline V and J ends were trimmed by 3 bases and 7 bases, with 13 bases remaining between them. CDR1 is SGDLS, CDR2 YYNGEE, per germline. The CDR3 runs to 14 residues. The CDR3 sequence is CASSERAGGGELFF. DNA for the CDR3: TGTGCCAGCAGCGAGAGGGCAGGTGGCGGGGAGCTGTTTTTT. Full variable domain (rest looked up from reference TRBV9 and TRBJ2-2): DSGVTQTPKHLITATGQRVTLRCSPRSGDLSVYWYQQSLDQGLQFLIQYYNGEERAKGNILERFSAQQFPDLHSELNLSSLELGDSALYFCASSERAGGGELFFGEGSRLTVL.

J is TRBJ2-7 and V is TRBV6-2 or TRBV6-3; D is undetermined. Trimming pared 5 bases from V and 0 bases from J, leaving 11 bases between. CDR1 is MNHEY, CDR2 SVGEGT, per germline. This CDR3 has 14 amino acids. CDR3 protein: CASSAPRSSYEQYF. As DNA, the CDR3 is TGTGCCAGCAGTGCGCCACGGAGCTCCTACGAGCAGTACTTC.

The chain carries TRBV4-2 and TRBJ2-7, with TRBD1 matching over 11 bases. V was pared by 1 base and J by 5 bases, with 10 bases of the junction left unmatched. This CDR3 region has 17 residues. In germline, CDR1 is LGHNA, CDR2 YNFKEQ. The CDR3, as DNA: TGTGCCAGCAGCCAAGCTGGGACAGGGGGATTTTTCGACGAGCAGTACTTC. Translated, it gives CASSQAGTGGFFDEQYF.

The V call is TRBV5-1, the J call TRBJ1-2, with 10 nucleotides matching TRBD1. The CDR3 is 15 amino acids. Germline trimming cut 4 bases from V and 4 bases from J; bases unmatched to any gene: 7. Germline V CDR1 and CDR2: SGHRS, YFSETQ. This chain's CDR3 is CASSLGQGEAYGYTF. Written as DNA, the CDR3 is TGCGCCAGCAGCCTAGGACAGGGGGAGGCCTATGGCTACACCTTC.